This TCR beta chain originates from a study of CD8 T cells in Susac syndrome. General observations from the study: The relatively small number of individuals in the TCR sequencing and HLA analysis was acknowledged by the study.

Blood CD8+ and CD4+ T cells underwent high-throughput TCR beta sequencing. Both CD4+ and CD8+ T cells were negatively isolated, and TEMRA cells underwent FACS enrichment. V lost 5 bases, J lost 8 bases, and 7 bases stayed unmatched. There are 14 residues in the CDR3. The V gene's germline CDR1 is SGHTA and CDR2 FQGNSA. With random hexamers, 0.5 to 1 ug RNA was reverse transcribed. A multiplex approach, immunoSEQ multiplex PCR, amplified TCR beta CDR3 across 54 Vbeta and 13 Jbeta. TCRdb re-called the immunoSEQ multiplex PCR reads through MiXCR, storing one row per CDR3 protein. The table has about 300,000 distinct CDR3 sequences, just over 90% seen once. This clonotype was seen just once. The antigen is unknown.

This chain uses TRBV7-2 with TRBJ1-2, with 11 bases fitting TRBD1. Sequenced material: CD4+ T cells from PBMCs. The TCR comes from a human donor with multiple sclerosis. CDR3 amino acids: CASSAGQGVWGYTF. CDR3 nucleotides: TGTGCCAGCAGCGCGGGACAGGGGGTTTGGGGCTACACCTTC.